One and the same sample provided the 2 T cell receptor beta chains below, sequenced in a study of T cells in Graves' hyperthyroidism and ophthalmopathy. Amplified TCR beta CDR3 regions derived from RNA transcripts. An initial round of RT-PCR targeting the TCR CDR3 relied on the HTBI primer set. One entry per CDR3 protein, called by TCRdb with MiXCR from the multiplex PCR reads. The sample comprises about 590,000 distinct CDR3 sequences, over 12% of which are singletons, and about 7% rests with the top ten. Source material: blood. These receptors came from a young woman with Graves' ophthalmopathy.

This clonotype showed up many times. The chain links TRBV19 to TRBJ1-1; D might be TRBD1 (5 bases). The CDR3 has 13 amino acids. Germline V CDR1 and CDR2: LNHDA, SQIVND (reference sequence). Trimming pared 0 bases from V and 6 bases from J, leaving 8 bases between. CDR3 amino acids: CASSIEGGAEAFF. For the CDR3, the DNA is TGTGCCAGTAGTATAGAGGGGGGGGCTGAAGCTTTCTTT. The whole variable domain, remainder taken from reference TRBV19 and TRBJ1-1, is DGGITQSPKYLFRKEGQNVTLSCEQNLNHDAMYWYRQDPGQGLRLIYYSQIVNDFQKGDIAEGYSVSREKKESFPLTVTSAQKNPTAFYLCASSIEGGAEAFFGQGTRLTVV.

At least ten counts were recorded for this clonotype. V and J are TRBV30 and TRBJ1-1; D is unclear. This CDR3 is 12 amino acids long. The V gene lost 4 bases and the J gene lost 3 bases, with 9 bases spanning the gap. The germline V gene encodes CDR1 GTSNPN and CDR2 SVGIG (reference sequence). As DNA, the CDR3 is TGTGCCTGGAATCCCGGGCACACTGAAGCTTTCTTT. Its translation is CAWNPGHTEAFF.